The 2 T cell receptor beta chains below come from one sample, sequenced in a study of graft-versus-host responses after intestinal transplantation. Libraries were prepared by immunoSEQ multiplex PCR; TCRdb keeps only in-frame clonotypes and omits some of them. The sample yields tens of thousands of clones, around 90% seen once. No antigen has been identified for these receptors. The starting material was unstimulated CD4+ T cells sorted from spleen or lymph node cells, obtained before transplant. All receptors come from a human donor who was the organ donor for an intestinal transplant.

The chain employs TRBV7-2 and TRBJ2-6; either TRBD1 or TRBD2 may supply D (5 bases each). CDR3 size: 16 residues. Germline V gene data show CDR1 as SGHTA and CDR2 as FQGNSA. V was clipped by 1 base and J by 0 bases, with 7 bases between them. The CDR3 DNA sequence: TGTGCCAGCAGCTTAGTGAGGGGCTCTGGGGCCAACGTCCTGACTTTC. Translating it yields CASSLVRGSGANVLTF.

Only one count was recorded for this clone. The chain is built from TRBV28 and TRBJ2-5, with no clear D. The germline gives CDR1 MDHEN, CDR2 SYDVKM. CDR3 size: 11 residues. The V and J ends lost 2 bases and 3 bases respectively, with 1 base between them. DNA of the CDR3: TGTGCCAGCAGTTTAGAAGAGACCCAGTACTTC. It translates to CASSLEETQYF.